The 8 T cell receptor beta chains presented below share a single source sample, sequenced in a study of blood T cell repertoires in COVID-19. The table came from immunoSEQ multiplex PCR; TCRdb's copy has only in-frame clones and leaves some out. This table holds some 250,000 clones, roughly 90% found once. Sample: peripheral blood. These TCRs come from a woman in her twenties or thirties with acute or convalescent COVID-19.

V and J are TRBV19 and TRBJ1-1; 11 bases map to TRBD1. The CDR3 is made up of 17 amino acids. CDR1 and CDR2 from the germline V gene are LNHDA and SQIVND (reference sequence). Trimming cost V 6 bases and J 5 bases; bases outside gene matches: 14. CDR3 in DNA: TGTGCCAGTAGCCCCGGACAGGGGGCGGTTAGGGGGACTGAAGCTTTCTTT. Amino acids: CASSPGQGAVRGTEAFF.

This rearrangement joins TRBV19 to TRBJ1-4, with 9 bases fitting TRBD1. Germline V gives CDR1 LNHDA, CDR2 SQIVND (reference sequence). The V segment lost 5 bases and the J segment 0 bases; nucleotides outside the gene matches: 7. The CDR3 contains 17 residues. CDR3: CASSVGTGWTTNEKLFF. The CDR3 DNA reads TGTGCCAGTAGTGTAGGGACAGGGTGGACAACTAATGAAAAACTGTTTTTT.

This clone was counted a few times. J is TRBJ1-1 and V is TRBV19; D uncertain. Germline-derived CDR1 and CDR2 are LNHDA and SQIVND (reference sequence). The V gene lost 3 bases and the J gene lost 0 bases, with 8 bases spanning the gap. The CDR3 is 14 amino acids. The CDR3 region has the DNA TGTGCCAGTAGTATCGCAGTCATGAACACTGAAGCTTTCTTT. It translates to CASSIAVMNTEAFF.

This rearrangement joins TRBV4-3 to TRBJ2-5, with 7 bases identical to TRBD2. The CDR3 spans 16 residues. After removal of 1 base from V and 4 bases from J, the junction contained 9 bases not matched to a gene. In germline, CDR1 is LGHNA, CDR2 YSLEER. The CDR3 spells CASSQGVLGRGETQYF. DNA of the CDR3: TGCGCCAGCAGCCAAGGGGTTTTGGGGAGGGGAGAGACCCAGTACTTC.

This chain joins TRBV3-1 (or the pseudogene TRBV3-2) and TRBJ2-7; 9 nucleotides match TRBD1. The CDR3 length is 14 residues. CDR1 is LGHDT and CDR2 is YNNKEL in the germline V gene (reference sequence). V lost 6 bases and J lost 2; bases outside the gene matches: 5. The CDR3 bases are TGTGCCAGCAGTCCCGGGACAGGGACCTACGAGCAGTACTTC. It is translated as CASSPGTGTYEQYF.

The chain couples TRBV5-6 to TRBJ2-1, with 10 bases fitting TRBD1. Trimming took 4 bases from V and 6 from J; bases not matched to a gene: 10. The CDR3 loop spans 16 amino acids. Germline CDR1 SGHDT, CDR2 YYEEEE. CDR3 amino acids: CASSGMVGQGSNEQFF. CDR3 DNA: TGTGCCAGCAGCGGGATGGTGGGACAGGGGAGCAATGAGCAGTTCTTC. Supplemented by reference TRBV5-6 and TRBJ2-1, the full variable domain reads DAGVTQSPTHLIKTRGQQVTLRCSPKSGHDTVSWYQQALGQGPQFIFQYYEEEERQRGNFPDRFSGHQFPNYSSELNVNALLLGDSALYLCASSGMVGQGSNEQFFGPGTRLTVL.

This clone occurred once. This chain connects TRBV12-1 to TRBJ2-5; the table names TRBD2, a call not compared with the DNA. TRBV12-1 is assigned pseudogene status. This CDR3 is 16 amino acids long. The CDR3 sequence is CASSRGLAGVGETQYF. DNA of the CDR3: TGTGCCAGCAGCAGGGGCCTAGCGGGAGTAGGAGAGACCCAGTACTTC.

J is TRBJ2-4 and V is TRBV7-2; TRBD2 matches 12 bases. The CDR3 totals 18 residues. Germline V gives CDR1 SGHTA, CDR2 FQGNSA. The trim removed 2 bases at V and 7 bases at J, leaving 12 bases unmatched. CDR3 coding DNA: TGTGCCAGCAGCTTACGGGGACTAGCGGGCGGAGGCGTGAACATTCAGTACTTC. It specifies CASSLRGLAGGGVNIQYF.